The rows below give T cell receptor beta chains drawn from one sample of a study of blood T cell repertoires in COVID-19. Produced via immunoSEQ multiplex PCR; TCRdb's table is partial and in-frame only. The data contain 200,000 or so clones, approximately 80% of them seen just once; the ten biggest clones take up 2% to 2.5%. The specimen was peripheral blood. The receptors stem from a man aged 35 to 55 who had recovered from COVID-19. Both conserved end residues are part of each CDR3.

>TRBV6-5
CASSYSTGTSGGLNF
>TRBV5-1
CASTGTDINTQYF
>TRBV9
CASSGRQVVEETQYF
>TRBV19
CASSLTRGYEQYF
>TRBV12-3/TRBV12-4
CASSLSGGYGYTF
>TRBV3-1/TRBV3-2
CASSQGMGAADRTYEQYF
>TRBV19
CASSWSTSTDTQYF
>TRBV6-4
CASRLTGGTGELFF
>TRBV7-2
CASSPDRDFSNQPQHF
>TRBV15
CATSRGPGANVLTF
>TRBV6-5
CASSSPGQANYGYTF
>TRBV7-9
CASSVGESEQFF
>TRBV11-2
CASSAGTTRTNEKLFF
>TRBV10-2
CASTTSRETQYF
>TRBV3-1/TRBV3-2
CASSQPTGGTEQYF
>TRBV19
CASNHRTGRTEAFF
>TRBV11-2
CASSLLAGGNEQFF
>TRBV2
CASSERQSNSPLHF
>TRBV21-1
CASSPCGLNIQYF
>TRBV27
CASSQATNYGYTF
>TRBV29-1
CSVIERVTGRNTDTQYF
>TRBV5-1
CASSFGTSGNEQFF
>TRBV30
CAWSDRVSYEQYF
>TRBV30
CAWSERGGRETQYF
>TRBV4-3
CASSQDGPGIYSPLHF
>TRBV7-9
CASSFPQMMDTIYF
>TRBV12-3/TRBV12-4
CASSRFSGNTIYF
>TRBV30
CAWSWDSSGNTIYF
>TRBV27
CASSLWTSGISEQYF
>TRBV7-9
CASSHGQYEQYF
>TRBV10-2
CASTVLSFGEQYF
>TRBV27
CASRDTGLSGNTIYF
>TRBV4-1
CASSQGGRQGSRVGYTF
>TRBV13
CASSFGRGYEQYF
>TRBV9
CASSKAGTSTDTQYF
>TRBV6-5
CASSYGLASGELFF
>TRBV6-5
CASSLRENNSPLHF
>TRBV28
CASSLWGDSLSTDTQYF
>TRBV6-5
CASSYLDSQNYGYTF
>TRBV10-3
CAISVEAVYEQYF
>TRBV10-1
CASSELAGAYEQYF
>TRBV11-2
CASSLDFRSAFF
>TRBV7-2
CASSLGSEGRTEAFF
>TRBV5-4
CASSFGKTGGNTEAFF
>TRBV27
CASSSTGRGANVLTF
>TRBV19
CASSRDRGSPQHF
>TRBV19
CASKEGGEYQPQHF
>TRBV7-2
CASSLASSGGPMGEQYF
>TRBV7-2
CASSLGPASSYEQYF
>TRBV7-2
CASSFMRDEQFF
>TRBV18
CASSPGGALGFSEAFF
>TRBV7-9
CASSLASGNYGYTF